A single sample is the source of the 17 T cell receptor beta chains below, sequenced in a study of PD-L1 blockade in urothelial cancer. Produced via immunoSEQ multiplex PCR; TCRdb's table is partial and in-frame only. The sample has over 45,000 clones, about 82% seen once; the top ten hold roughly 2.9%. Specimen: PBMCs, collected around atezolizumab (anti-PD-L1) treatment. The receptors were sampled from a man aged 50 or older with urothelial cancer.

V is TRBV5-4 and J is TRBJ1-2; D uncertain. This CDR3 spans 13 amino acids. Trimming left V 4 bases short and J 2 bases short, with 9 bases between. In germline, CDR1 is SGHNT, CDR2 YYREEE (reference sequence). The CDR3 DNA reads as TGTGCCAGCAGCGCCGACATGAACTATGGCTACACCTTC. Translating gives CASSADMNYGYTF.

The gene calls are TRBV5-1 and TRBJ1-4; no clear D gene. The CDR3 runs 15 residues. Trimming left V 0 bases short and J 3 bases short, with 9 bases between. Germline CDR1 is SGHRS and CDR2 is YFSETQ. This chain's CDR3 is CASSLVTVSNEKLFF. The CDR3 DNA sequence: TGCGCCAGCAGCTTGGTTACGGTATCTAATGAAAAACTGTTTTTT.

The chain carries TRBV5-4 and TRBJ2-7; D perhaps matches TRBD1 (6 bases). Germline CDR1 and CDR2: SGHNT and YYREEE (reference sequence). This CDR3 region has 14 residues. Trimming left V 7 bases short and J 5 bases short, with 19 bases between. The CDR3 bases are TGTGCCAGCCGCGAGACCGAGGGGGTCCACGAGCAGTACTTC. This sequence encodes CASRETEGVHEQYF.

This chain joins TRBV6-5 and TRBJ2-5, with TRBD1 matching 8 bases. This CDR3 has 15 amino acids. The germline CDR1 and CDR2 sequences are MNHEY and SVGAGI. V lost 5 bases, J lost 2 bases, and 7 bases stayed unmatched. The CDR3 sequence: CASSRDWTGQETQYF. Written as DNA, the CDR3 is TGTGCCAGCAGTCGAGATTGGACAGGGCAAGAGACCCAGTACTTC.

The V call is TRBV27, the J call TRBJ2-3, with 8 bases fitting TRBD2. The CDR3 covers 14 residues. With V trimmed by 6 bases and J by 6 bases, 8 bases remained unmatched. Germline V CDR1 and CDR2: MNHEY, SMNVEV (reference sequence). CDR3 sequence (DNA): TGTGCCAGCAGGCGGGAGGTCTTTCGGGATACGCAGTATTTT. It encodes CASRREVFRDTQYF.

The DNA of the CDR3 is TGTGCCAGCAGTTCCCCTCCGACAGATGGGGGAAACACCATATATTTT. Protein product: CASSSPPTDGGNTIYF. The chain recombines TRBV28 with TRBJ1-3; possibly TRBD1 for D (5 bases). CDR1 is MDHEN and CDR2 is SYDVKM in the germline V gene. The CDR3 sequence is 16 residues long. V was pared by 4 bases and J by 4 bases, with 17 bases between.

This clone was seen just once. The V call is TRBV29-1, the J call TRBJ2-5; D call uncertain. The CDR3 is 13 amino acids. CDR1 and CDR2 from the germline V gene are SQVTM and ANQGSEA. V was clipped by 8 bases and J by 2 bases, with 15 bases between them. Written as DNA, the CDR3 is TGCAGCTCTCACGTCTGGCAGCAAGAGACCCAGTACTTC. This gives the protein CSSHVWQQETQYF.

This chain joins TRBV28 and TRBJ2-7; possibly TRBD2 for D (6 bases). This CDR3 region has 14 residues. Germline assignment: CDR1 MDHEN and CDR2 SYDVKM. V shed 3 bases and J shed 0 bases, with 9 bases lying between them. CDR3 sequence (DNA): TGTGCCAGCAGTTTCCGGCGGGACTCCTACGAGCAGTACTTC. This translates into CASSFRRDSYEQYF.

The chain is built from TRBV5-1 and TRBJ1-4, with TRBD1 identical over 8 bases. The CDR3 contains 15 residues. V gave up 4 bases and J gave up 5 bases; unmatched junction bases: 7. The germline CDR1 and CDR2 sequences are SGHRS and YFSETQ. CDR3 sequence reads: CASSTGQGHNEKLFF. The CDR3 nucleotides read TGCGCCAGCAGCACCGGACAGGGTCACAATGAAAAACTGTTTTTT.

There are a few counts of this clone. The CDR3 reads CASSIHAGELFF. The CDR3 DNA reads TGTGCCAGCAGCATACACGCCGGGGAGCTGTTTTTT. This chain links TRBV7-3 with TRBJ2-2; D gene ambiguous. V lost 5 bases to trimming and J lost 6 bases, with 7 bases between them. CDR3 size: 12 residues. CDR1 and CDR2 (germline): SGHTA, FQGTGA. The full variable domain, its missing parts supplied by reference TRBV7-3 and TRBJ2-2, is GAGVSQTPSNKVTEKGKYVELRCDPISGHTALYWYRQSLGQGPEFLIYFQGTGAADDSGLPNDRFFAVRPEGSVSTLKIQRTERGDSAVYLCASSIHAGELFFGEGSRLTVL.

In its sample, this clone was seen once. The rearrangement links TRBV7-9 to TRBJ2-2; D may be TRBD1 (6 bases). Looked up from germline, CDR1 is SEHNR and CDR2 is FQNEAQ (reference sequence). The CDR3 covers 15 residues. Trimming removed 8 bases from V and 7 bases from J, with 20 bases in between. The CDR3 DNA is TGTGCCAGCTTGGCCGGGACACGCCGGGACGGGGAGCTGTTTTTT. This gives the protein CASLAGTRRDGELFF.

V and J are TRBV11-2 and TRBJ2-5, with D unclear. Germline values: CDR1 SGHAT, CDR2 FQNNGV. V was pared by 1 base and J by 5 bases, with 11 bases between. This CDR3 has 14 residues. DNA of the CDR3: TGTGCCAGCAGCTTAGCTTACCAGTTGGAGACCCAGTACTTC. It translates to CASSLAYQLETQYF.

The chain has TRBV18 and TRBJ2-5, with D maybe TRBD2 (6 bases). This CDR3 contains 13 residues. V dropped 3 bases and J dropped 2 bases, with 7 bases sitting between them. Looked up from germline, CDR1 is KGHSH and CDR2 is LQKENI. The CDR3 sequence: CASSPGLQETQYF. The CDR3 DNA sequence: TGTGCCAGCTCACCGGGACTGCAAGAGACCCAGTACTTC. Full variable domain (remainder filled in from reference TRBV18 and TRBJ2-5): NAGVMQNPRHLVRRRGQEARLRCSPMKGHSHVYWYRQLPEEGLKFMVYLQKENIIDESGMPKERFSAEFPKEGPSILRIQQVVRGDSAAYFCASSPGLQETQYFGPGTRLLVL.

V gene TRBV19 combines with J gene TRBJ1-3; 7 bases align to TRBD1. With V trimmed by 4 bases and J by 0 bases, 3 bases remained unmatched. There are 15 residues in the CDR3. The germline V gene encodes CDR1 LNHDA and CDR2 SQIVND (reference sequence). CDR3 DNA: TGTGCCAGTAGTAGAGGGACAGACTCTGGAAACACCATATATTTT. Translating it yields CASSRGTDSGNTIYF.

This chain connects TRBV27 to TRBJ2-1; the match to TRBD2 covers 7 bases. Per germline, CDR1 MNHEY and CDR2 SMNVEV (reference sequence). With 8 bases clipped from V and 6 bases from J, the junction kept 19 bases outside the gene matches. The CDR3 is made up of 17 amino acids. The DNA of the CDR3 is TGTGCCAGCGTCCCCTCGGGGGGAACTCCAGCGGTCAATGAGCAGTTCTTC. Encoded protein: CASVPSGGTPAVNEQFF.

The chain employs TRBV19 and TRBJ1-2, with D possibly being TRBD1 (5 bases). V was clipped by 1 base and J by 6 bases, with 9 bases between them. CDR3 length equals 13 residues. The germline gives CDR1 LNHDA, CDR2 SQIVND (reference sequence). The chain's CDR3 is CASSIVGGDGYTF. In DNA, the CDR3 is TGTGCCAGTAGTATAGTAGGAGGGGATGGCTACACCTTC.

The chain uses TRBV19 and TRBJ1-5; 7 bases agree with TRBD1. CDR1 is LNHDA and CDR2 is SQIVND in the germline V gene (reference sequence). V gave up 7 bases and J gave up 6 bases; unmatched junction bases: 9. The CDR3 spans 14 residues. The CDR3 region is CASTGDSSFQPQHF. The DNA for the CDR3 is TGTGCCAGTACAGGGGACAGTTCCTTTCAGCCCCAGCATTTT.